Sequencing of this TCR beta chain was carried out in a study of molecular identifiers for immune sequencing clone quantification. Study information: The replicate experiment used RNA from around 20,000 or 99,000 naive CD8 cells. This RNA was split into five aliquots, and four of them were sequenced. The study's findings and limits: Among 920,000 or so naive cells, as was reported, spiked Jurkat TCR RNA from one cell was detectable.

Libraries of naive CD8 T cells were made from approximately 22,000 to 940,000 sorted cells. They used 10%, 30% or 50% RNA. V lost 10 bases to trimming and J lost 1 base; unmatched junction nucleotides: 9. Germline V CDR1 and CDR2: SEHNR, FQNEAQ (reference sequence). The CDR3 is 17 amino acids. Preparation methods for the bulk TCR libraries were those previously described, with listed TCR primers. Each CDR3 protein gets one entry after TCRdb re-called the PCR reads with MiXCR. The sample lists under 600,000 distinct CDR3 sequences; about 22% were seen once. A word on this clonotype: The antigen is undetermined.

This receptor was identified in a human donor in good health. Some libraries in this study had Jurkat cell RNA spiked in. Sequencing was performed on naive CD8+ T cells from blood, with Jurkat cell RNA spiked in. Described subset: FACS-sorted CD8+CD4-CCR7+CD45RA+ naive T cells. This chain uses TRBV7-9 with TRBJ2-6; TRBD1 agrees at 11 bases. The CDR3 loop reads CANKWTGGTSGANVLTF. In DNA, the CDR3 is TGTGCCAACAAATGGACAGGGGGCACGTCTGGGGCCAACGTCCTGACTTTC.